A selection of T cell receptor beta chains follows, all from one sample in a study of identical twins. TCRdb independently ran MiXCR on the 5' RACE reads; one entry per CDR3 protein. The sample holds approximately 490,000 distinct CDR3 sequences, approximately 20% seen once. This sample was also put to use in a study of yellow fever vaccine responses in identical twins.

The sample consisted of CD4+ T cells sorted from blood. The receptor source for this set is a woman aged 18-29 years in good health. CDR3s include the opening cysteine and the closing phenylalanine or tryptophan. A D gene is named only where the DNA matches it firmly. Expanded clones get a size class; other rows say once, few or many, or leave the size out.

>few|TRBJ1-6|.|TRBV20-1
TGCAGTGCTAGGAACCCCCAGGGAGGGTATAATTCACCCCTCCACTTT
CSARNPQGGYNSPLHF
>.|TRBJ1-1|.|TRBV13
TGTGCCAGCAGCTTTACAGGGATGAACACTGAAGCTTTCTTT
CASSFTGMNTEAFF
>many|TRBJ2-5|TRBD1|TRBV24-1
TGTGCCACCAGTGATCCCTCAGGGGGCCCTCTCCAAGAGACCCAGTACTTC
CATSDPSGGPLQETQYF
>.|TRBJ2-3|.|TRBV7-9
TGTGCCAGCAGCTCACCAGGGTTCGGCACAGATACGCAGTATTTT
CASSSPGFGTDTQYF
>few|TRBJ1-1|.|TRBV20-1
TGCAGTGCTAGAGATGACAAGAACACTGAAGCTTTCTTT
CSARDDKNTEAFF
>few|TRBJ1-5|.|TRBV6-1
TGTGCCACCCGGGGGGGGAATCAGCCCCAGCATTTT
CATRGGNQPQHF
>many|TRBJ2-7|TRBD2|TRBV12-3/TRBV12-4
TGTGCCAGCAGTTTAGTTGTTAGGACTAGCGGGGCCCTTATCTCCTACGAGCAGTACTTC
CASSLVVRTSGALISYEQYF
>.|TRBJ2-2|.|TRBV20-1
TGCAGTGCTAGGGCCGGGGGCCCCACCGGGGAGCTGTTTTTT
CSARAGGPTGELFF
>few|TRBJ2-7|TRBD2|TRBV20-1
TGCAGTGCTCTTAGCGGGAGCGAGGCCTACGAGCAGTACTTC
CSALSGSEAYEQYF
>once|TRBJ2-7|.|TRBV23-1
TGCGCCAGCAGTCAAGCCGGGACTGCCCCTAACTACGAGCAGTACTTC
CASSQAGTAPNYEQYF
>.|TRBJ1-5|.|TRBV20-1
TGCAGTGCTAGGGTGGATGATCAGCCCCAGCATTTT
CSARVDDQPQHF
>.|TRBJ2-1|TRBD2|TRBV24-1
TGTGCCACCAGTGCTCAAGTAGCGGGAGCGGGGAATGAGCAGTTCTTC
CATSAQVAGAGNEQFF
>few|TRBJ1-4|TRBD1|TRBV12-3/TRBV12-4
TGTGCCAGCAGCACAGGGGGAGCTACAACTAATGAAAAACTGTTTTTT
CASSTGGATTNEKLFF
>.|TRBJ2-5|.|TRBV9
TGTGCCAGCAGCGTACAAGGACAAGAGACCCAGTACTTC
CASSVQGQETQYF
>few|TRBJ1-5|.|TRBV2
TGTGCCAGCAGCCCGGAATTAGACAGTCAGCCCCAGCATTTT
CASSPELDSQPQHF
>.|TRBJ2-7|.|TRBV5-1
TGCGCCAGCGCTGCCCAGGGGGGGAATTACGAGCAGTACTTC
CASAAQGGNYEQYF
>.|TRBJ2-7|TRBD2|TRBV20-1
TGCAGTGCCCGGGCGGGAGGTGAGCAGTACTTC
CSARAGGEQYF
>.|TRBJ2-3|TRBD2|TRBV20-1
TGCAGTGCTAGTAGGTCCACTAGCGGCACAGATACGCAGTATTTT
CSASRSTSGTDTQYF
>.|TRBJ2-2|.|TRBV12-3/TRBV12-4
TGTGCCAGCAGCTGGGGGCAAAGGGACACCGGGGAGCTGTTTTTT
CASSWGQRDTGELFF
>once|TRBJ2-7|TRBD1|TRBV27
TGTGCCAGCAGTTTGATACGGGACAGAGTCTACGAGCAGCACTTC
CASSLIRDRVYEQHF
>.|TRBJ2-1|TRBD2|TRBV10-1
TGCGCCAGCTCAGCCGGGACTAGCGGGGACAATGAGCAGTTCTTC
CASSAGTSGDNEQFF
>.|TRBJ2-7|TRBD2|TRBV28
TGTGCCAGCAGTCGGGGGGGTCCCCCCTACGAGCAGTACTTC
CASSRGGPPYEQYF
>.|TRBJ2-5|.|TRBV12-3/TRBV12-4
TGTGCCAGCAGCCGGGACTTCATAGAGACCCAGTACTTC
CASSRDFIETQYF
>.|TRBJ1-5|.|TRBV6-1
TGTGCCAGCAGTGAAGGGAGGACAGGCAATCAGCCCCAGCATTTT
CASSEGRTGNQPQHF
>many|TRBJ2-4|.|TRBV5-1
TGCGCCAGCAGCTTGGTAGGGGATGGCAAAAACATTCAGTACTTC
CASSLVGDGKNIQYF
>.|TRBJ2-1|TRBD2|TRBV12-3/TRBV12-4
TGTGCCAGCAGTTTACGGGCTAGCGGGATCTACAATGAGCAGTTCTTC
CASSLRASGIYNEQFF
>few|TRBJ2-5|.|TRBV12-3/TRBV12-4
TGTGCCAGCAGTCCAAGACAGCCCCAAGAGACCCAGTACTTC
CASSPRQPQETQYF
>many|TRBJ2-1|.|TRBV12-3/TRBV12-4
TGTGCCAGCAGCGTAGTTTCCTACAATGAGCAGTTCTTC
CASSVVSYNEQFF
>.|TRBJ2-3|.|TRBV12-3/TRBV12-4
TGTGCCAGCAGCGCGGTGGTAGATACGCAGTATTTT
CASSAVVDTQYF
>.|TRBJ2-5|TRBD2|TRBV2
TGTGCCAGCCTCACTAGCGAGGGGACCCAGTACTTC
CASLTSEGTQYF
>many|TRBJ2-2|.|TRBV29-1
TGCAGCGCGCGACGGGATGGCGGGGAGCTGTTTTTT
CSARRDGGELFF
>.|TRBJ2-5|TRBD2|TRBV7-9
TGTGCCAGCAACCCCTGGACTAGCGAACAAGAGACCCAGTACTTC
CASNPWTSEQETQYF
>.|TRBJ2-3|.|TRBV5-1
TGCGCCAGCAGCTTGGAAAAAGTCACAGATACGCAGTATTTT
CASSLEKVTDTQYF
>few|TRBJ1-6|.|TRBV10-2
TGCGCCAGCAGTGAGGGGGGGGATAATTCACCCCTCCACTTT
CASSEGGDNSPLHF
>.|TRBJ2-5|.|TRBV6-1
TGTGCCAGCAGTGCCCAGGGACCGATACAAGAGACCCAGTACTTC
CASSAQGPIQETQYF
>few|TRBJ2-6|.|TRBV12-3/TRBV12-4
TGTGCCAGCAGCCAGGGGGGGGCAGGGGCCAACGTCCTGACTTTC
CASSQGGAGANVLTF
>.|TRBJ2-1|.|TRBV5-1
TGCGCCAGCAGGACTGGGGGTTCCTTTTACAATGAGCAGTTCTTC
CASRTGGSFYNEQFF
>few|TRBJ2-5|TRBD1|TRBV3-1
TGTGCCAGCAGCCAACAGGGGGCCGTCATAAAGACCCAGTACTTC
CASSQQGAVIKTQYF
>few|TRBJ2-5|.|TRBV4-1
TGCGCCAGCAGCCAACCGGGCCAAGTGGAGACCCAGTACTTC
CASSQPGQVETQYF
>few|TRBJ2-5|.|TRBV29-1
TGCAGCGTCTGGGGGGCCCTAGGACTAGAGACCCAGTACTTC
CSVWGALGLETQYF